A single sample is the source of the 10 T cell receptor beta chains below, sequenced in a study of T cells in localized non-small cell lung cancer. Using immunoSEQ multiplex PCR, the repertoire was profiled, and TCRdb retains in-frame clones only, with some absent. The sample consists of roughly 13,000 clones, more than 80% of them appearing once. The sequencing here drew on peripheral blood, taken before any cancer treatment. Receptors were obtained from a male donor aged 60 or over with stage I squamous cell lung carcinoma.

The CDR3 sequence is CASSLTQGDSYEQYF. The CDR3 DNA reads TGTGCCAGCAGTTTAACGCAGGGGGACTCGTACGAGCAGTACTTC. The chain is built from TRBV28 and TRBJ2-7; maybe TRBD1 (7 bases). V shed 2 bases and J shed 4 bases, with 15 bases lying between them. The length of the CDR3 is 15 residues. CDR1 and CDR2 from the germline V gene are MDHEN and SYDVKM. The entire variable domain, with the rest obtained from reference TRBV28 and TRBJ2-7, is as follows: DVKVTQSSRYLVKRTGEKVFLECVQDMDHENMFWYRQDPGLGLRLIYFSYDVKMKEKGDIPEGYSVSREKKERFSLILESASTNQTSMYLCASSLTQGDSYEQYFGPGTRLTVT.

The J gene is TRBJ2-1, the V gene TRBV12-5, with D possibly being TRBD2 (6 bases). The CDR3 contains 14 residues. In germline, CDR1 is LGHNT, CDR2 FRNRAP. V lost 7 bases, J lost 0 bases, and 10 bases lay in between. The CDR3 nucleotides read TGTGCTAGTGAAGCGGAGGGCTCCTACAATGAGCAGTTCTTC. Protein product: CASEAEGSYNEQFF.

The chain uses TRBV4-1 and TRBJ2-3; 10 bases align to TRBD1. V lost 2 bases, J lost 4 bases, and 12 bases stayed unmatched. Germline CDR1 MGHRA, CDR2 YSYEKL. This CDR3 has 18 residues. CDR3 sequence: CASSQRGTGTGAPDTQYF. The CDR3 DNA is TGCGCCAGCAGCCAAAGGGGGACCGGGACAGGGGCCCCAGATACGCAGTATTTT.

V usage is TRBV11-2 and J usage is TRBJ2-1, with D possibly matching TRBD2 (6 bases). The CDR3 sequence is 16 residues long. Germline V gives CDR1 SGHAT, CDR2 FQNNGV. V lost 5 bases, J lost 7 bases, and 21 bases lay in between. DNA for the CDR3: TGTGCCAGCAGCCCAGGGACTGGTCAGCGTTGGAATGAGCAGTTCTTC. Protein: CASSPGTGQRWNEQFF.

The CDR3: CASSLLAGGTDTQYF. The DNA of the CDR3 is TGTGCCAGCAGTTTACTAGCGGGGGGCACAGATACGCAGTATTTT. The chain employs TRBV6-6 and TRBJ2-3; the match to TRBD2 covers 11 bases. Germline CDR1 and CDR2: MNHNY and SVGAGI (reference sequence). With V trimmed by 4 bases and J by 1 base, 1 base remained unmatched. The CDR3 loop spans 15 amino acids.

There are a few counts of this clone. The CDR3 DNA is TGTGCCACCAGCAGAGATCTAGGTGGCAGGGGGGCAGATACGCAGTATTTT. Protein product: CATSRDLGGRGADTQYF. The rearrangement joins TRBV15 to TRBJ2-3, with D tentatively TRBD1 (7 bases). Trimming took 0 bases from V and 4 from J, leaving 17 bases between them. CDR1 and CDR2 from the germline V gene are LNHNV and YYDKDF (reference sequence). CDR3 size: 17 residues.

The CDR3 region has the DNA TGTGCCAGCGGGACACCGATCTATGGCTACACCTTC. This sequence encodes CASGTPIYGYTF. The chain carries TRBV6-1 and TRBJ1-2, with D possibly matching TRBD1 (6 bases). Looked up from germline, CDR1 is MNHNS and CDR2 is SASEGT. The CDR3 runs to 12 residues. Deletions cut 8 bases from V and 4 bases from J, with 11 bases between.

This chain uses TRBV6-1 with TRBJ2-7, with 7 bases that match TRBD1. This CDR3 is built from 15 residues. V gave up 4 bases and J gave up 2 bases; unmatched junction bases: 8. CDR1 and CDR2 from the germline V gene are MNHNS and SASEGT. This chain's CDR3 is CASSARDSPTYEQYF. CDR3 DNA: TGTGCCAGCAGTGCCCGGGACAGTCCGACCTACGAGCAGTACTTC.

V is TRBV15 and J is TRBJ1-3; 7 bases align to TRBD1. The CDR3 is made up of 18 amino acids. Germline V gene data show CDR1 as LNHNV and CDR2 as YYDKDF (reference sequence). V was clipped by 2 bases and J by 0 bases; unmatched bases: 10. CDR3 DNA: TGTGCCACCAGCAGACGTAGACAGGGAGGACTCTCTGGAAACACCATATATTTT. This gives the protein CATSRRRQGGLSGNTIYF. The whole variable domain, filled in from reference TRBV15 and TRBJ1-3, reads DAMVIQNPRYQVTQFGKPVTLSCSQTLNHNVMYWYQQKSSQAPKLLFHYYDKDFNNEADTPDNFQSRRPNTSFCFLDIRSPGLGDTAMYLCATSRRRQGGLSGNTIYFGEGSWLTVV.

The chain links TRBV5-4 to TRBJ2-5; D perhaps matches TRBD2 (6 bases). CDR1 is SGHNT, CDR2 YYREEE, per germline (reference sequence). Trimming shortened V by 4 bases and J by 3 bases, and 13 bases separated the two germline ends. This CDR3 contains 14 residues. CDR3 in DNA: TGTGCCAGCAGCGCGGGACGCAGCGAAGAGACCCAGTACTTC. Translating it yields CASSAGRSEETQYF.